This T cell receptor (beta chain) was recovered during a study of blood T cell repertoires in COVID-19. The wider study: T cells, B-cell-depleted T cells, or PBMCs supplied cDNA or gDNA.

Source study methods: Estimated nucleated cell counts came from reference gene primer amplification. Generated by immunoSEQ multiplex PCR, the TCRdb table keeps only in-frame clones and is missing some. Clonal size and the V and J genes are those of that table, whereas D and trimming came from the DNA. The sample yields 200,000 or so clones, approximately 91% seen once. Germline V gene data show CDR1 as LNHDA and CDR2 as SQIVND (reference sequence). The CDR3 runs to 14 residues. Trimming at V came to 5 bases and at J to 2 bases, leaving 2 bases not matched to a gene. With regard to this clone: The sample has other DNA sequences that encode this CDR3 too.

The genes are TRBV19 and TRBJ2-7; 11 bases map to TRBD2. The sequence derives from an older woman with acute or convalescent COVID-19. Sequenced input: peripheral blood. CDR3 DNA sequence: TGTGCCAGTAGTGGGACTAGCGGCGCCTACGAGCAGTACTTC. Protein product: CASSGTSGAYEQYF.